Listed below are T cell receptor beta chains from one sample, sequenced in a study of blood T cell repertoires in COVID-19. Some clones are missing from TCRdb's copy, which holds only in-frame ones; the method was immunoSEQ multiplex PCR. Of roughly 70,000 clones listed, roughly 89% are singletons. Material for sequencing was peripheral blood. These receptors all stem from a woman aged 50 to 65 with active COVID-19. Both conserved end residues are part of each CDR3. The D gene is left open where the match is weak. Clone size, where shown, is once, few, many, or a class for clones that have expanded.

>NA|TRBV12-3/TRBV12-4|NA|TRBJ2-5
TGTGCCAGCAGTTGGCAGGTTGGAGAGACCCAGTACTTC
CASSWQVGETQYF
>NA|TRBV3-1/TRBV3-2|once|TRBJ1-2
TGTGCCAGCAGCCATCGCGGGGGGCCTAAAAACTATGGCTACACCTTC
CASSHRGGPKNYGYTF
>TRBD2|TRBV7-6|once|TRBJ2-5
TGTGCCAGCAGCTACAGAGGACTAGCGGGAGGGGCCCAAGAACAGACCCAGTACTTC
CASSYRGLAGGAQEQTQYF
>TRBD2|TRBV2|once|TRBJ2-3
TGTGCCAGCAGTGTCGGGACTAGCGCAGATACGCAGTATTTT
CASSVGTSADTQYF
>NA|TRBV7-2|NA|TRBJ1-5
TGTGCCAGCAGCCCAGGGTTGGCTGGCAATCAGCCCCAGCATTTT
CASSPGLAGNQPQHF
>TRBD1|TRBV18|NA|TRBJ1-1
TGTGCCAGCTCCGAAGGACAGGGGAGGCGCGGGGGCATGAACACTGAAGCTTTCTTT
CASSEGQGRRGGMNTEAFF
>NA|TRBV7-9|once|TRBJ1-2
TGTGCCAGCAGCTCCGGGAACTATGGCTACACCTTC
CASSSGNYGYTF
>TRBD2|TRBV3-1/TRBV3-2|NA|TRBJ2-2
TGTGCCAGCAGCCTCGCTAGCGGGAGTACCGGGGAGCTGTTTTTT
CASSLASGSTGELFF
>NA|TRBV7-9|NA|TRBJ1-6
TGTGCCAGCAGCTTAATTGATGGCCGCAATTCACCCCTCCACTTT
CASSLIDGRNSPLHF
>TRBD2|TRBV9|NA|TRBJ2-5
TGTGCCAGCAGCGTAGGCGGGGGAGGAGAGACCCAGTACTTC
CASSVGGGGETQYF
>NA|TRBV11-2|NA|TRBJ2-3
TGTGCCAGCAGCTTAGTGGGCGATCCTGGCACAGATACGCAGTATTTT
CASSLVGDPGTDTQYF
>NA|TRBV14|NA|TRBJ2-7
TGTGCCAGCAGTCTCGGCGGTACGGGGGTCTACGAGCAGTACTTC
CASSLGGTGVYEQYF
>TRBD1|TRBV9|NA|TRBJ1-3
TGTGCCAGCAGCCTTGGGACAGGGGCCCGCTCTGGAAACACCATATATTTT
CASSLGTGARSGNTIYF
>NA|TRBV27|NA|TRBJ2-3
TGTGCCAGCAGTCTTTCGGGGAGGTCGGTCGCAGATACGCAGTATTTT
CASSLSGRSVADTQYF
>TRBD2|TRBV11-1|NA|TRBJ2-1
TGTGCCAGCAGCTCCCGGACTAGCGGGAGCGAGCAGTTCTTC
CASSSRTSGSEQFF
>TRBD2|TRBV3-1/TRBV3-2|NA|TRBJ2-2
TGTGCCAGCAGCCGCCCGGCGCTAGCGGGAGGGAGTAACGCCGGGGAGCTGTTTTTT
CASSRPALAGGSNAGELFF
>NA|TRBV10-1|NA|TRBJ2-3
TGCGCCAGCAGTGAGTCCCTGGGGCTTGGTTGGGCCACAGATACGCAGTATTTT
CASSESLGLGWATDTQYF
>NA|TRBV10-3|few|TRBJ1-2
TGTGCCATCAGTGAAGAAGGAGAGCCCCAATATGGCTACACCTTC
CAISEEGEPQYGYTF
>NA|TRBV5-1|NA|TRBJ1-1
TGCGCCAGCAGCGAGCGGCGTCTCAACACTGAAGCTTTCTTT
CASSERRLNTEAFF
>TRBD1|TRBV30|NA|TRBJ2-2
TGTGCCTGGAGTACCGACAGGGCGAACACCGGGGAGCTGTTTTTT
CAWSTDRANTGELFF
>TRBD2|TRBV29-1|NA|TRBJ2-5
TGCAGCGCCGGGACTAGCGGGAGTTATGGAGAGACCCAGTACTTC
CSAGTSGSYGETQYF
>NA|TRBV19|NA|TRBJ1-5
TGTGCCAGTAGTGTACAGGGTGCCGGCAATCAGCCCCAGCATTTT
CASSVQGAGNQPQHF
>NA|TRBV30|once|TRBJ1-2
TGTGCCTGGAGCCACAAGGGGGGCTACACCTTC
CAWSHKGGYTF
>NA|TRBV13|NA|TRBJ1-1
TGTGCCAGCAGCGCTCAGGGGAGGGGCACTGAAGCTTTCTTT
CASSAQGRGTEAFF
>NA|TRBV6-5|NA|TRBJ1-2
TGTGCCAGTTCCATGGACATAACTAACTATGGCTACACCTTC
CASSMDITNYGYTF
>TRBD2|TRBV9|once|TRBJ2-3
TGTGCCAGCAGCGCCCCTCGGGGGGGCACAGATACGCAGTATTTT
CASSAPRGGTDTQYF
>TRBD1|TRBV19|NA|TRBJ1-5
TGTGCCAGTAGCCACCGGACAGGTTCTACTTATGATCAGCCCCAGCATTTT
CASSHRTGSTYDQPQHF
>NA|TRBV7-6|once|TRBJ1-1
TGTGCCAGCAGCTCCCAGGAGAACACTGAAGCTTTCTTT
CASSSQENTEAFF
>NA|TRBV7-3|NA|TRBJ1-1
TGTGCCAGCAGCGGTTCGGGCAGGGGAAACACTGAAGCTTTCTTT
CASSGSGRGNTEAFF
>NA|TRBV19|NA|TRBJ2-1
TGTGCCAGTAGTACCCCGGGGGTTAGCTTCAATGAGCAGTTCTTC
CASSTPGVSFNEQFF
>NA|TRBV19|NA|TRBJ1-2
TGTGCCAGTAGTATAGATATCATAGCGGCGAGCTATGGCTACACCTTC
CASSIDIIAASYGYTF
>TRBD2|TRBV10-3|NA|TRBJ2-1
TGTGCCATCAGTGATCCGCTAGCGGGAGTGAAAAATGAGCAGTTCTTC
CAISDPLAGVKNEQFF
>NA|TRBV29-1|NA|TRBJ1-5
TGCAGCGTTGCAGCAGGGGTCAATCAGCCCCAGCATTTT
CSVAAGVNQPQHF
>TRBD2|TRBV11-2|NA|TRBJ2-3
TGTGCCAGCAGCTTAGATACTAGCGGGAGTGGAGATACGCAGTATTTT
CASSLDTSGSGDTQYF
>NA|TRBV5-8|NA|TRBJ1-4
TGTGCCAGCAGCTGGTGGGGCGTTGCAGAAAAACTGTTTTTT
CASSWWGVAEKLFF
>NA|TRBV5-6|NA|TRBJ2-7
TGTGCCAGCAGCTTGGCTGTCGAGCAGTACTTC
CASSLAVEQYF
>TRBD2|TRBV14|once|TRBJ2-1
TGTGCCAGCAGCCAGGGGACTAGCGGGCTCTCCTACAATGAGCAGTTCTTC
CASSQGTSGLSYNEQFF
>TRBD2|TRBV5-1|NA|TRBJ2-5
TGCGCCAGCAGCAATCCAGGACTAGCGGGAGGAGAGACCCAGTACTTC
CASSNPGLAGGETQYF
>NA|TRBV30|NA|TRBJ2-7
TGTGCCTGGAGTGGTCGGGACGAGCAGTACTTC
CAWSGRDEQYF
>NA|TRBV7-2|NA|TRBJ2-2
TGTGCCAGCAGCTTCCGTAACACCGGGGAGCTGTTTTTT
CASSFRNTGELFF
>NA|TRBV2|NA|TRBJ2-2
TGTGCCAGCGGGGGCGCCGGGGAGCTGTTTTTT
CASGGAGELFF
>NA|TRBV7-8|NA|TRBJ1-3
TGTGCCAGCAGCCTTCAGGTCTCTGGAAACACCATATATTTT
CASSLQVSGNTIYF
>TRBD1|TRBV20-1|NA|TRBJ1-2
TGCAGTGCTATTGAAGGGACAGACCTTATTCGCTATGGCTACACCTTC
CSAIEGTDLIRYGYTF
>NA|TRBV11-2|NA|TRBJ1-2
TGTGCCAGCAGCTTAGGGGCGGGGTACTATGGCTACACCTTC
CASSLGAGYYGYTF
>TRBD2|TRBV24-1|NA|TRBJ2-2
TGTGCCACCAGTGCCCCACGGGGGGAGCGGGGTAACACCGGGGAGCTGTTTTTT
CATSAPRGERGNTGELFF
>NA|TRBV5-5|NA|TRBJ1-1
TGTGCCAGCAGCTCTATGCTTCAGGCAGGGAGGACTGAAGCTTTCTTT
CASSSMLQAGRTEAFF
>NA|TRBV6-5|once|TRBJ1-2
TGTGCCAGCAGTTACGCAGGGGATGGCTACACCTTC
CASSYAGDGYTF